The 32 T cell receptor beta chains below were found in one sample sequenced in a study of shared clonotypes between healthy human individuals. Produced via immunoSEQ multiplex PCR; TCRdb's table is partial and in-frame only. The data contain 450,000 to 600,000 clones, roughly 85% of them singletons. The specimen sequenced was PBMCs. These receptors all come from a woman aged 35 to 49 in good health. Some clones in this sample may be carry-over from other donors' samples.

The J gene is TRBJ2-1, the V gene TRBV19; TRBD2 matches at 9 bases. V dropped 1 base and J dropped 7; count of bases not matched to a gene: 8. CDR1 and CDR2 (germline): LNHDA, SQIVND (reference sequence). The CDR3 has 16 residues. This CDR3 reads CASSIGAGLALNEQFF. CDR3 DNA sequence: TGTGCCAGTAGTATAGGGGCAGGACTAGCGTTAAATGAGCAGTTCTTC. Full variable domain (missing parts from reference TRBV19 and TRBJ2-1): DGGITQSPKYLFRKEGQNVTLSCEQNLNHDAMYWYRQDPGQGLRLIYYSQIVNDFQKGDIAEGYSVSREKKESFPLTVTSAQKNPTAFYLCASSIGAGLALNEQFFGPGTRLTVL.

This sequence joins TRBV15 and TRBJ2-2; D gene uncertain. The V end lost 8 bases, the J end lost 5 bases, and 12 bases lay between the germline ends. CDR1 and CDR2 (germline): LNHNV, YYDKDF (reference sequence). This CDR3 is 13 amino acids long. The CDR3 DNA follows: TGTGCCACCCGGCTTCGTAATACCGGGGAGCTGTTTTTT. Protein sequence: CATRLRNTGELFF.

The CDR3 is CAWREGGYTF. The CDR3 DNA reads as TGTGCCTGGAGGGAGGGTGGCTACACCTTC. The chain links TRBV30 to TRBJ1-2, with no clear D. Germline V CDR1 and CDR2: GTSNPN, SVGIG (reference sequence). This CDR3 is 10 amino acids long. V shed 3 bases and J shed 7 bases, with 6 bases lying between them. Complete variable domain (other parts from reference TRBV30 and TRBJ1-2): SQTIHQWPATLVQPVGSPLSLECTVEGTSNPNLYWYRQAAGRGLQLLFYSVGIGQISSEVPQNLSASRPQDRQFILSSKKLLLSDSGFYLCAWREGGYTFGSGTRLTVV.

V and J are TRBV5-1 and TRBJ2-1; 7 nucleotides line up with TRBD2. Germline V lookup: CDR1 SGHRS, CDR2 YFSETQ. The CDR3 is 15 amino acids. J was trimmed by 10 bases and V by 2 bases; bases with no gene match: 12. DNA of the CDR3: TGCGCCAGCAGCTTAAGCGGGATGTCAATCGGCGAGCAGTTCTTC. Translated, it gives CASSLSGMSIGEQFF.

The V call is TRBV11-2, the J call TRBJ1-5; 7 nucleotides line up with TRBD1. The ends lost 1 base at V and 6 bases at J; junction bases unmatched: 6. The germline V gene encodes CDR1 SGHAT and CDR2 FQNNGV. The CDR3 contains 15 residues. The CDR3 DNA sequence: TGTGCCAGCAGCTTAGGGACAGGTGGTGGTCAGCCCCAGCATTTT. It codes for CASSLGTGGGQPQHF.

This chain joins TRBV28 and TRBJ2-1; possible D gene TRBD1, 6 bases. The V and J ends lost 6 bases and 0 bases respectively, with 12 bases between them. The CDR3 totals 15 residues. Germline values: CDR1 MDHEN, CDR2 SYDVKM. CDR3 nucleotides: TGTGCCAGCAGACCCGACAGGACCTCCTACAATGAGCAGTTCTTC. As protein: CASRPDRTSYNEQFF.

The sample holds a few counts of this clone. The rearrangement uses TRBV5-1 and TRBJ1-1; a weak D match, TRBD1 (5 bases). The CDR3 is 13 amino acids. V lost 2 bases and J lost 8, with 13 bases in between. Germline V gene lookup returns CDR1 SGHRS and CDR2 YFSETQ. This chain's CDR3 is CASSLRPGAEAFF. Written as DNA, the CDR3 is TGCGCCAGCAGCTTACGCCCCGGGGCGGAAGCTTTCTTT. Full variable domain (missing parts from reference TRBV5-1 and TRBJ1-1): KAGVTQTPRYLIKTRGQQVTLSCSPISGHRSVSWYQQTPGQGLQFLFEYFSETQRNKGNFPGRFSGRQFSNSRSEMNVSTLELGDSALYLCASSLRPGAEAFFGQGTRLTVV.

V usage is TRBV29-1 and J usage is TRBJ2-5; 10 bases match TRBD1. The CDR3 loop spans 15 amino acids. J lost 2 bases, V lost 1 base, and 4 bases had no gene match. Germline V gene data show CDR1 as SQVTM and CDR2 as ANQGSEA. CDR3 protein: CSVEGGQGSQETQYF. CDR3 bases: TGCAGCGTTGAAGGGGGACAGGGGTCACAAGAGACCCAGTACTTC. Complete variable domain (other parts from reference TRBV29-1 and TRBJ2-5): SAVISQKPSRDICQRGTSLTIQCQVDSQVTMMFWYRQQPGQSLTLIATANQGSEATYESGFVIDKFPISRPNLTFSTLTVSNMSPEDSSIYLCSVEGGQGSQETQYFGPGTRLLVL.

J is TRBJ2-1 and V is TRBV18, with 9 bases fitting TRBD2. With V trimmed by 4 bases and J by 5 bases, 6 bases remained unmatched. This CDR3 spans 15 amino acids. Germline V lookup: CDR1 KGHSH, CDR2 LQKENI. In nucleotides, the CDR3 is TGTGCCAGCTCACAACTAGCGGGCGGCCACAATGAGCAGTTCTTC. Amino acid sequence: CASSQLAGGHNEQFF.

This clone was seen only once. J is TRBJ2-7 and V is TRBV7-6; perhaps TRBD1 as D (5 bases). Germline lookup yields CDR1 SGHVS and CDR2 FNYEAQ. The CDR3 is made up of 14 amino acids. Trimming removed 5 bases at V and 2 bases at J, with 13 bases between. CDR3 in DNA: TGTGCCAGCAGCCCCGCCAGGGAACCCTACGAGCAGTACTTC. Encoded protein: CASSPAREPYEQYF.

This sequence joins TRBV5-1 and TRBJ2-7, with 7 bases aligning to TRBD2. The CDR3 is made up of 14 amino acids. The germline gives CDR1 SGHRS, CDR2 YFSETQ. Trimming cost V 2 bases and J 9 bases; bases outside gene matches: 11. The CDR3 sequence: CASSFERDRSGQYF. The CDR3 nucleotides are TGCGCCAGCAGCTTCGAGCGGGATCGTTCGGGGCAGTACTTC.

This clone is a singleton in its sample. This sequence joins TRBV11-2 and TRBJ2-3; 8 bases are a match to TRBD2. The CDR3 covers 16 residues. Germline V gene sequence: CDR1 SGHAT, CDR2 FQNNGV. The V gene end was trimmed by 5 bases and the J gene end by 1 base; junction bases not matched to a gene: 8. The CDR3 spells CASSQGAGDGTDTQYF. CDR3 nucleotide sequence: TGTGCCAGCAGCCAGGGAGCGGGAGATGGCACAGATACGCAGTATTTT.

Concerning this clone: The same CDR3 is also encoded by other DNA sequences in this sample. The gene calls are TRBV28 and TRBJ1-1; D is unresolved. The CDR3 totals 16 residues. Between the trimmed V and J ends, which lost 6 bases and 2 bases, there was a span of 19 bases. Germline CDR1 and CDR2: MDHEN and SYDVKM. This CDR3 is CASSKNLARLNTEAFF. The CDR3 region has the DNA TGTGCCAGCAGCAAAAACCTGGCACGGCTTAACACTGAAGCTTTCTTT.

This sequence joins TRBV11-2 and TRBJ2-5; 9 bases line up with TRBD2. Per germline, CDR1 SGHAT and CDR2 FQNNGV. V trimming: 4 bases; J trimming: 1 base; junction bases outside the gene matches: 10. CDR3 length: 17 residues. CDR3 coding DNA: TGTGCCAGCAGCTCAGCCCTGCTAGCGGGGCCCCAAGAGACCCAGTACTTC. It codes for CASSSALLAGPQETQYF.

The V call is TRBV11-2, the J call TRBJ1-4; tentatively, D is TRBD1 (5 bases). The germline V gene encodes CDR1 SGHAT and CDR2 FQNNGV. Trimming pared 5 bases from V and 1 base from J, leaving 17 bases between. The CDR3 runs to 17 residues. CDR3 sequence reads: CASSTGRKVETNEKLFF. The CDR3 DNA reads TGTGCCAGCAGCACAGGACGAAAGGTCGAAACTAATGAAAAACTGTTTTTT. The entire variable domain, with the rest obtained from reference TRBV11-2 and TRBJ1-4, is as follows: EAGVAQSPRYKIIEKRQSVAFWCNPISGHATLYWYQQILGQGPKLLIQFQNNGVVDDSQLPKDRFSAERLKGVDSTLKIQPAKLEDSAVYLCASSTGRKVETNEKLFFGSGTQLSVL.

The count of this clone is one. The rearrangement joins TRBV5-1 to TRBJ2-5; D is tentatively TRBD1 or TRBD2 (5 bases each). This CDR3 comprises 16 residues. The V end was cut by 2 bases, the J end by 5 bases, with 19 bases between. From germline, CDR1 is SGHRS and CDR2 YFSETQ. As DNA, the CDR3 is TGCGCCAGCAGCTTTCTCCCTTCGGGGCAAGGGGAGACCCAGTACTTC. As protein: CASSFLPSGQGETQYF.

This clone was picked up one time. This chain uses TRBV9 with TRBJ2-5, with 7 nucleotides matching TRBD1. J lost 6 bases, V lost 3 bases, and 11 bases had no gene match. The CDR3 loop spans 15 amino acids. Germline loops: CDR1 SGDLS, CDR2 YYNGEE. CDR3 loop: CASSEDRPGLKTQYF. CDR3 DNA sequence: TGTGCCAGCAGCGAGGACAGGCCGGGCTTGAAGACCCAGTACTTC.

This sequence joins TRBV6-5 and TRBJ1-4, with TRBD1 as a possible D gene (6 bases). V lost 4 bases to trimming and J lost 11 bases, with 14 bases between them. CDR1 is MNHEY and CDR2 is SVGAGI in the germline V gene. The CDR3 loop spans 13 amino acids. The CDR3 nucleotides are TGTGCCAGCAGTTTATACAGGGCTGGGAAACTGTTTTTT. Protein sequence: CASSLYRAGKLFF.

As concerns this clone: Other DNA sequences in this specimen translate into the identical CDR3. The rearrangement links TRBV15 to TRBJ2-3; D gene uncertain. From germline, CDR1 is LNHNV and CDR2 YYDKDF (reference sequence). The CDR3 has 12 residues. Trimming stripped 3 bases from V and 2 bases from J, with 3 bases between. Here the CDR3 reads CATSRLTDTQYF. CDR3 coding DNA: TGTGCCACCAGCAGGCTCACAGATACGCAGTATTTT.

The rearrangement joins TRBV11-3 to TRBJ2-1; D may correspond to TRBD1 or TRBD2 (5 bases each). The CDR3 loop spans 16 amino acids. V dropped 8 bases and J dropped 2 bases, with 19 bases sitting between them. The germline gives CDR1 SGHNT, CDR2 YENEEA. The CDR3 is CASPGGGNLTYNEQFF. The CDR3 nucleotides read TGTGCCAGCCCTGGGGGTGGAAACCTTACCTACAATGAGCAGTTCTTC. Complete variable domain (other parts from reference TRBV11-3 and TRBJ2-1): EAGVVQSPRYKIIEKKQPVAFWCNPISGHNTLYWYLQNLGQGPELLIRYENEEAVDDSQLPKDRFSAERLKGVDSTLKIQPAELGDSAVYLCASPGGGNLTYNEQFFGPGTRLTVL.

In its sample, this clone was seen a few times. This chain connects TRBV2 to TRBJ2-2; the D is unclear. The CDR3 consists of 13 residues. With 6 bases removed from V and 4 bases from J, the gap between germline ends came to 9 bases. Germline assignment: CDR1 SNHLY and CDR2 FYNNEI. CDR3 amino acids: CASSPVLTGELFF. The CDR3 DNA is TGTGCCAGCAGCCCCGTTCTCACCGGGGAGCTGTTTTTT.

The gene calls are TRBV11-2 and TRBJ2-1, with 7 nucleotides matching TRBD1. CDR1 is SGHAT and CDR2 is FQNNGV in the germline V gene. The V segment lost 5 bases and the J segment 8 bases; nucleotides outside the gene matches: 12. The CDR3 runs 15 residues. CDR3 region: CASSPGKGAIDEQFF. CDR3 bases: TGTGCCAGCAGCCCGGGAAAGGGGGCTATCGATGAGCAGTTCTTC.

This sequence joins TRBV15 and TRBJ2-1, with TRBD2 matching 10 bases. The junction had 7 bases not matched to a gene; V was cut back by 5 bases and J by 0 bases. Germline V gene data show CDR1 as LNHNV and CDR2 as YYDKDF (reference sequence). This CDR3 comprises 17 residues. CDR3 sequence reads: CATSPRTSGSSYNEQFF. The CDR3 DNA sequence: TGTGCCACCAGCCCCCGGACTAGCGGTAGCTCCTACAATGAGCAGTTCTTC.

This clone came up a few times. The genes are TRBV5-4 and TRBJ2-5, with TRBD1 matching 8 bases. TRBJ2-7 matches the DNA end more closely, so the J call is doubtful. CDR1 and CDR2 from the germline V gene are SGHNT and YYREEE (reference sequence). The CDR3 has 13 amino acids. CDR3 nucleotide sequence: TGTGCCAGCAGCTTTGCAGGGGGCAACGAGCAGTACTTC. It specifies CASSFAGGNEQYF.

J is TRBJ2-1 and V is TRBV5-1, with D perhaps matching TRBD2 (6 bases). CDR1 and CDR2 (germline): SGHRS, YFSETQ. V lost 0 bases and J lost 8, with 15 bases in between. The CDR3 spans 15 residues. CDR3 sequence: CASSLASGEGDEQFF. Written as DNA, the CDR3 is TGCGCCAGCAGCTTGGCGTCGGGAGAAGGGGATGAGCAGTTCTTC.

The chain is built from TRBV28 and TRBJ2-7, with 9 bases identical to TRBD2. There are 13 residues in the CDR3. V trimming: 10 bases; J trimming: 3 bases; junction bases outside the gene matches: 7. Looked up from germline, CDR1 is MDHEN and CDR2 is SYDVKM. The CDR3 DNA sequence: TGTGCCACCTGGGCTAGCGGGAACTACGAGCAGTACTTC. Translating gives CATWASGNYEQYF.

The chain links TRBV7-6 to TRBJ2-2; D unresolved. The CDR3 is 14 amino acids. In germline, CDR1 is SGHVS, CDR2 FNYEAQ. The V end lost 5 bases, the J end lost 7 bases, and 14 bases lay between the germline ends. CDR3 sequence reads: CASSPIADGGELFF. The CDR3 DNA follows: TGTGCCAGCAGCCCCATAGCAGATGGCGGGGAGCTGTTTTTT.

The CDR3 DNA reads as TGTGCCTGGCTCCACTCAAACATTCAGTACTTC. Protein sequence: CAWLHSNIQYF. The chain uses TRBV30 and TRBJ2-4; D call uncertain. CDR3 length equals 11 residues. Between the trimmed V and J ends, which lost 5 bases and 6 bases, there was a span of 8 bases. Per the germline V gene, CDR1 is GTSNPN and CDR2 is SVGIG (reference sequence).

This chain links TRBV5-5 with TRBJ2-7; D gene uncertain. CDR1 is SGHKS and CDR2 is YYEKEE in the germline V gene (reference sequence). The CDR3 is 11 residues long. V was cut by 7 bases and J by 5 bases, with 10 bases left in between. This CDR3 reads CASAGTNEQYF. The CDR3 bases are TGTGCCAGCGCAGGAACGAACGAGCAGTACTTC.

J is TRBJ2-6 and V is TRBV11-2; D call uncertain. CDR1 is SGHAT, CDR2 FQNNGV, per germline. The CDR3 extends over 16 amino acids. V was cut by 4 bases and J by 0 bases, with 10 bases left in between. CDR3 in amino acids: CASSSPGFSGANVLTF. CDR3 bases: TGTGCCAGCAGCTCCCCTGGGTTCTCTGGGGCCAACGTCCTGACTTTC.

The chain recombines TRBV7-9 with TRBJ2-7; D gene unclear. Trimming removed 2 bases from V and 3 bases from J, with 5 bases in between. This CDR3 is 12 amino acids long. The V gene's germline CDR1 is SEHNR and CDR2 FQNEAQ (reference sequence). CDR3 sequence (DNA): TGTGCCAGCAGCTTACTCAACTACGAGCAGTACTTC. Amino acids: CASSLLNYEQYF. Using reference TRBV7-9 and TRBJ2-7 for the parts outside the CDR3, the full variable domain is DTGVSQNPRHKITKRGQNVTFRCDPISEHNRLYWYRQTLGQGPEFLTYFQNEAQLEKSRLLSDRFSAERPKGSFSTLEIQRTEQGDSAMYLCASSLLNYEQYFGPGTRLTVT.

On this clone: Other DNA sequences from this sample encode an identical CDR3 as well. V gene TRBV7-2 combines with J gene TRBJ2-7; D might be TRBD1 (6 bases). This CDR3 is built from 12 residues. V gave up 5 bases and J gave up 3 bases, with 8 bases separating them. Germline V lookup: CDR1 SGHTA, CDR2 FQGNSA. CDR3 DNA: TGTGCCAGCAGCCTACAGGGCTACGAGCAGTACTTC. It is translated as CASSLQGYEQYF. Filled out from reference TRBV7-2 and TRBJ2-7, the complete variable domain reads GAGVSQSPSNKVTEKGKDVELRCDPISGHTALYWYRQSLGQGLEFLIYFQGNSAPDKSGLPSDRFSAERTGGSVSTLTIQRTQQEDSAVYLCASSLQGYEQYFGPGTRLTVT.